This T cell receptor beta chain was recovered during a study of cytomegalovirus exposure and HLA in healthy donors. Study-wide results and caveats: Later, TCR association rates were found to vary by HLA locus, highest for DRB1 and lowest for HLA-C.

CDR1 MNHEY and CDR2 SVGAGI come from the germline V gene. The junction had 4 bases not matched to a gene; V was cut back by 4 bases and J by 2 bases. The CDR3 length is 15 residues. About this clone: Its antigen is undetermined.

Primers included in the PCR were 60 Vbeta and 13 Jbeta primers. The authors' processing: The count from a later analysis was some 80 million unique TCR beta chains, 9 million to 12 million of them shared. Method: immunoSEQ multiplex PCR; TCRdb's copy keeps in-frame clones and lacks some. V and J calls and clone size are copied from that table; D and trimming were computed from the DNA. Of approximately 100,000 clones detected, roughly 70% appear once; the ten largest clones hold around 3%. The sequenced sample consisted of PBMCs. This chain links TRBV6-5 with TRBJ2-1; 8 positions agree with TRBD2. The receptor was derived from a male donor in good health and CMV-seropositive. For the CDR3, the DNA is TGTGCCAGCAGTTTTACGGGACTAGCCTACAATGAGCAGTTCTTC. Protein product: CASSFTGLAYNEQFF.